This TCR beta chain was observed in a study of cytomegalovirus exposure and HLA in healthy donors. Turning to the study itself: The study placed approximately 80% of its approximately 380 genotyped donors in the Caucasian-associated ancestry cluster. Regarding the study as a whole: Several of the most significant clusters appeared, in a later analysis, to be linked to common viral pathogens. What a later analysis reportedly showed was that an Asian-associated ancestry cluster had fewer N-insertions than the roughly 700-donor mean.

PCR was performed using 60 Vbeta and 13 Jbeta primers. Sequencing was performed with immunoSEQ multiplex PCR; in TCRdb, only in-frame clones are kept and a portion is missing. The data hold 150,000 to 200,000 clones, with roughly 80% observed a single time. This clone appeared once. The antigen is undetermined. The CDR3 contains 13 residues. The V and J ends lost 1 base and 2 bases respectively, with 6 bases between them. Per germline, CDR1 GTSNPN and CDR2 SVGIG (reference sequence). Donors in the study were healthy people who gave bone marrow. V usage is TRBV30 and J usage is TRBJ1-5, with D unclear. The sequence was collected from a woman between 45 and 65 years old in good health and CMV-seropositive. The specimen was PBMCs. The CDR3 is CAWSAGGNQPQHF. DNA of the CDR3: TGTGCCTGGAGTGCCGGAGGCAATCAGCCCCAGCATTTT.